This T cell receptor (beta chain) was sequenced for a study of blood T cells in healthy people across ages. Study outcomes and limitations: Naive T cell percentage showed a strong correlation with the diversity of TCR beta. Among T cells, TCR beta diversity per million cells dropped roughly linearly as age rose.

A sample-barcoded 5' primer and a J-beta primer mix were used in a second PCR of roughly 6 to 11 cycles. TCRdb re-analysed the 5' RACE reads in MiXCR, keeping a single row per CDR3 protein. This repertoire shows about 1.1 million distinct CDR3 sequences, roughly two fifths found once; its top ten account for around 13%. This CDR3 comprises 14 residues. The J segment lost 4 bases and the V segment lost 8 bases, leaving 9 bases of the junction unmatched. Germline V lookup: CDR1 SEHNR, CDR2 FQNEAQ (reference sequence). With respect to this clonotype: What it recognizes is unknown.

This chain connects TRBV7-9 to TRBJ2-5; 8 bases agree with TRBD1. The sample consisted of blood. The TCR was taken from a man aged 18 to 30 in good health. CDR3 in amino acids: CASGRTGLGETQYF. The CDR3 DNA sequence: TGTGCCAGCGGCCGGACAGGGTTAGGAGAGACCCAGTACTTC. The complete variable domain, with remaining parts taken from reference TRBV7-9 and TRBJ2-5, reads DTGVSQNPRHKITKRGQNVTFRCDPISEHNRLYWYRQTLGQGPEFLTYFQNEAQLEKSRLLSDRFSAERPKGSFSTLEIQRTEQGDSAMYLCASGRTGLGETQYFGPGTRLLVL.